This T cell receptor (beta chain) was captured in a study of blood T cell repertoires in COVID-19. As for the study in general: Sample material is recorded as cDNA or gDNA derived from T cells, B-cell-depleted T cells, or PBMCs.

This CDR3 spans 15 amino acids. V lost 6 bases and J lost 6; bases outside the gene matches: 9. Germline CDR1 is SGHDN and CDR2 is FVKESK. In the authors' workflow: Reference gene primer amplification gave estimated nucleated cell counts. This table comes from immunoSEQ multiplex PCR, and its TCRdb copy is limited to in-frame clones, with some not included. V, J and clone size were drawn from that table, and D and trimming were deduced from the DNA. The sample yields some 150,000 clones, around 92% seen once. This TCR was sampled from a man in his 60s with acute or convalescent COVID-19. Sequences were obtained from peripheral blood. V is TRBV14 and J is TRBJ2-3; 10 bases are shared with TRBD2. CDR3 residues: CASRRAGGPWDTQYF. The DNA of the CDR3 is TGTGCCAGCAGACGAGCGGGGGGGCCATGGGATACGCAGTATTTT.